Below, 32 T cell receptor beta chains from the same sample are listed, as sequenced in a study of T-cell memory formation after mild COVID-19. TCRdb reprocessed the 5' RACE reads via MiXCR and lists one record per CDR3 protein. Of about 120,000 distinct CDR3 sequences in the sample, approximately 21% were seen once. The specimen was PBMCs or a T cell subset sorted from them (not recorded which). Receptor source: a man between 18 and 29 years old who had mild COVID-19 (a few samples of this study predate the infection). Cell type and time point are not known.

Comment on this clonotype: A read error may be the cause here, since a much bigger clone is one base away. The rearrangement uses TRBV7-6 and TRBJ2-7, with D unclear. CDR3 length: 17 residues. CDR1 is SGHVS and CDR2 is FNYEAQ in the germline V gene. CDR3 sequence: CASSLGPGQPYSYEHYF. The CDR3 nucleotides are TGTGCCAGCAGCTTAGGACCAGGCCAACCCTATTCCTACGAGCACTACTTC.

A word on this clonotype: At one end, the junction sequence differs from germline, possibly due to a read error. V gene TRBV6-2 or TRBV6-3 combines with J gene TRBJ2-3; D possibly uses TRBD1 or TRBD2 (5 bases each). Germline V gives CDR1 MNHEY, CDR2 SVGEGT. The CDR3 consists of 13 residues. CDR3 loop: CASTPRGTDMQYF. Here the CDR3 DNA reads TGTGCCAGCACTCCCCGGGGCACAGATATGCAGTATTTT.

Here the CDR3 DNA reads TGCGCCAGCAGCTTGGTGACGGGATCAGATACGCAGTATTTT. Residues: CASSLVTGSDTQYF. This chain links TRBV5-1 with TRBJ2-3, with D tentatively TRBD2 (5 bases). Trimming stripped 0 bases from V and 4 bases from J, with 9 bases between. Germline V gives CDR1 SGHRS, CDR2 YFSETQ. The CDR3 has 14 residues.

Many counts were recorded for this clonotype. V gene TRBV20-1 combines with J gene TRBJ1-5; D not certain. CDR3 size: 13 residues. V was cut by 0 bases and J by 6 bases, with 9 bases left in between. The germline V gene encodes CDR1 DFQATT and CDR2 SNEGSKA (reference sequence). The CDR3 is CSAREGSGQPQHF. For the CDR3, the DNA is TGCAGTGCTAGAGAGGGCAGCGGTCAGCCCCAGCATTTT.

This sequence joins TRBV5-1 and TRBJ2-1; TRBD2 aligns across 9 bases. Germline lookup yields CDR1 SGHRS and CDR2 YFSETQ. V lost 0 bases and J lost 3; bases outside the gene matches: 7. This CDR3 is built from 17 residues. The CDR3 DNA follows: TGCGCCAGCAGCTTGGTTCTAGCGGGGTCGGTCTACAATGAGCAGTTCTTC. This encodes CASSLVLAGSVYNEQFF.

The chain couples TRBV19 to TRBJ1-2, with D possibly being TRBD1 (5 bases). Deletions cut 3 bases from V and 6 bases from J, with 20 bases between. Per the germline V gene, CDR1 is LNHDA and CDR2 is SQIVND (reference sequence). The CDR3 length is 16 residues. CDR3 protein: CASSITPSGAEHGYTF. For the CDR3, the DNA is TGTGCCAGTAGTATCACCCCGTCCGGGGCGGAACATGGCTACACCTTC.

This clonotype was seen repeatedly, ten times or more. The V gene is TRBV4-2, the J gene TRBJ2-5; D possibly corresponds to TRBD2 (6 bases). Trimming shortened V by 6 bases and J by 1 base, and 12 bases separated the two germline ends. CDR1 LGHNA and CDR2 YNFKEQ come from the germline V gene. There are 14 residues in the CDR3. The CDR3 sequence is CASSAGTAQETQYF. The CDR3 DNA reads TGTGCCAGCAGTGCGGGAACAGCCCAAGAGACCCAGTACTTC.

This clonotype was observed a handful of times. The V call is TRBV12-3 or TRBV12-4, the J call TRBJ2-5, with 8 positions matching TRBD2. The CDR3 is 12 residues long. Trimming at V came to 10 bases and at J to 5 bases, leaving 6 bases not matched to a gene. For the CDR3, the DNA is TGTGCCACCCAAGCGGGGGAGGAGACCCAGTACTTC. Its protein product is CATQAGEETQYF.

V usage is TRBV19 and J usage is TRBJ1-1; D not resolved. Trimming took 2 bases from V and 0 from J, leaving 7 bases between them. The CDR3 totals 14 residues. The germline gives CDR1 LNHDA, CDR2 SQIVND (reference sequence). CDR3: CASSISLMNTEAFF. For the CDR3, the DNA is TGTGCCAGTAGTATATCTCTCATGAACACTGAAGCTTTCTTT.

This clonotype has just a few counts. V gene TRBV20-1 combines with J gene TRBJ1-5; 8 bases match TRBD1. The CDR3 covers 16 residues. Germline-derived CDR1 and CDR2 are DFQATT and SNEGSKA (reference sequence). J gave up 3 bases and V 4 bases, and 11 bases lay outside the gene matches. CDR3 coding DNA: TGCAGTGCTAACCCGGGGGGGACAGGCCCCAATCAGCCCCAGCATTTT. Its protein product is CSANPGGTGPNQPQHF.

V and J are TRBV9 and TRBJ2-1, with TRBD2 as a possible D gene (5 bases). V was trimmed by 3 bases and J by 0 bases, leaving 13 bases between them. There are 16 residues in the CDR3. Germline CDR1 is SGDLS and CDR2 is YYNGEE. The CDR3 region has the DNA TGTGCCAGCAGCGCAACCGGACTCTCCTCCTACAATGAGCAGTTCTTC. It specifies CASSATGLSSYNEQFF.

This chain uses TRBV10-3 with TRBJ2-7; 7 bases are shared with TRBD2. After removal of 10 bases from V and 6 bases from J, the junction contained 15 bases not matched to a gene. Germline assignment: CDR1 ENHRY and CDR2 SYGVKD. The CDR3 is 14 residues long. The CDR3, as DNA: TGTGCCACCGCGGGAGTCGGGGGTTCGGGCGAGCAGTACGTC. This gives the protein CATAGVGGSGEQYV.

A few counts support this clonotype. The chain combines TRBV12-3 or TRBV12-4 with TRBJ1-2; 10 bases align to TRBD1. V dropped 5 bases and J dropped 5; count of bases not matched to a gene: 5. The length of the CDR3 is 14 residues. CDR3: CASSPTGGQYGYTF. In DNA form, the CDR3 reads TGTGCCAGCAGTCCGACAGGGGGCCAATATGGCTACACCTTC.

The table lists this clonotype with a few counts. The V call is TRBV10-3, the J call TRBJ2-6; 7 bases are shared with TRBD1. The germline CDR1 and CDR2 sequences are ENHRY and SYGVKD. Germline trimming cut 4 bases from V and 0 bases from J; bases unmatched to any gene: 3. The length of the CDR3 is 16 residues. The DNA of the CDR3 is TGTGCCATCAGTGGGACAGGCTTCTCTGGGGCCAACGTCCTGACTTTC. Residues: CAISGTGFSGANVLTF.

CDR3 loop: CASSFETSGVHTQYF. The CDR3 region has the DNA TGTGCCAGCAGTTTTGAAACTAGCGGGGTCCATACGCAGTATTTT. V and J are TRBV27 and TRBJ2-3; 10 positions agree with TRBD2. From germline, CDR1 is MNHEY and CDR2 SMNVEV (reference sequence). The CDR3 is made up of 15 amino acids. The V and J ends lost 3 bases and 7 bases, in that order; junction bases with no gene match: 7.

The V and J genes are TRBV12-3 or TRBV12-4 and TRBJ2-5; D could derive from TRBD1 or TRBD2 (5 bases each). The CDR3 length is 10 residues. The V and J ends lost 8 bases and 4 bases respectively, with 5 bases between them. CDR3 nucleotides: TGTGCCAGCGGGGGAGAGACCCAGTACTTC. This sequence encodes CASGGETQYF.

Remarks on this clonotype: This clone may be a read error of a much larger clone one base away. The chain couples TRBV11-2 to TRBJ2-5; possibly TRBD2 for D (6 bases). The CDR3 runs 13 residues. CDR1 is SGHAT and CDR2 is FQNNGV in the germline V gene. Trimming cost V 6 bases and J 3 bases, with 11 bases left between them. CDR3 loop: CASRDYYKETQYF. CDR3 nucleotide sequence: TGTGCCAGCAGGGACTACTACAAAGAGACCCAGTACTTC.

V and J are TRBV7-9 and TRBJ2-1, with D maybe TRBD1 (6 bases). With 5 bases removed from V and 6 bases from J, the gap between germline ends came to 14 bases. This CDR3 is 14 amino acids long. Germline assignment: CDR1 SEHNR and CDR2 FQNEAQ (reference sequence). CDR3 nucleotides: TGTGCCAGCAGCCGGGACATAGGGGTCAATGAGCAGTTCTTC. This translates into CASSRDIGVNEQFF.

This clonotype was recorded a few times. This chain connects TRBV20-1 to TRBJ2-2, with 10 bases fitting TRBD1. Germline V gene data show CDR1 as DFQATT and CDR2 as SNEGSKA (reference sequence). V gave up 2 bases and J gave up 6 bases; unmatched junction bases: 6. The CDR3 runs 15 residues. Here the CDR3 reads CSARPGTGVAGELFF. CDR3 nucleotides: TGCAGTGCTAGACCGGGGACAGGGGTCGCCGGGGAGCTGTTTTTT.

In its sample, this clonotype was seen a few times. The CDR3 nucleotides read TGCAGCGGTCGGGACAGGAGCACAGATACGCAGTATTTT. It translates to CSGRDRSTDTQYF. The rearrangement uses TRBV29-1 and TRBJ2-3, with 8 bases matching TRBD1. The germline gives CDR1 SQVTM, CDR2 ANQGSEA. The V gene end was trimmed by 7 bases and the J gene end by 0 bases; junction bases not matched to a gene: 3. The CDR3 is 13 residues long.

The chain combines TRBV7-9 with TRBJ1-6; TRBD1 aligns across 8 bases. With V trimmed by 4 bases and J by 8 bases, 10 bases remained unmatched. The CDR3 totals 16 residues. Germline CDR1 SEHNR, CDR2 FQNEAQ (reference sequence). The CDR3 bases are TGTGCCAGCAGCTGGGACGGACAGGGTACGGATTCACCCCTCCACTTT. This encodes CASSWDGQGTDSPLHF. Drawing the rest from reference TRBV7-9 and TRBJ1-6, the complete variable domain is DTGVSQNPRHKITKRGQNVTFRCDPISEHNRLYWYRQTLGQGPEFLTYFQNEAQLEKSRLLSDRFSAERPKGSFSTLEIQRTEQGDSAMYLCASSWDGQGTDSPLHFGNGTRLTVT.

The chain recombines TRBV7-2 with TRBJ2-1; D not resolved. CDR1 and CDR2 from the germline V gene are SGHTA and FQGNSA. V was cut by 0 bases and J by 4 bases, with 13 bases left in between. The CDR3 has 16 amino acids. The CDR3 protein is CASSLARDAIYNEQFF. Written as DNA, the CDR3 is TGTGCCAGCAGCTTAGCGCGAGACGCGATTTACAATGAGCAGTTCTTC.

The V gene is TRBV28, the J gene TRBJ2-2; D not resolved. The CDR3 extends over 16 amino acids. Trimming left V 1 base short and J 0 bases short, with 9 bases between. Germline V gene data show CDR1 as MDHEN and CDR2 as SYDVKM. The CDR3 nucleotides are TGTGCCAGCAGTTTATCGCGCAACGCGAACACCGGGGAGCTGTTTTTT. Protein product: CASSLSRNANTGELFF.

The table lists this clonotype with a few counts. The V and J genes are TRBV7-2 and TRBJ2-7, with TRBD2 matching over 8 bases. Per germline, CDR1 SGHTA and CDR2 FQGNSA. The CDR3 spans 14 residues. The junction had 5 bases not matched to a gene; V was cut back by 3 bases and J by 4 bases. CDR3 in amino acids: CASSFGGGSYEQYF. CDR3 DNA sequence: TGTGCCAGCAGCTTCGGCGGGGGGTCGTACGAGCAGTACTTC.

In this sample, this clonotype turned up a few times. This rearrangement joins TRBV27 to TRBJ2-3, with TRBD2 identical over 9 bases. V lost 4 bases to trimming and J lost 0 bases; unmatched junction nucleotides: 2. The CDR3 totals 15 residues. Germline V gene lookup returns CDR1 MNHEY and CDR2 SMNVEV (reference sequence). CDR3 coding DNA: TGTGCCAGCAGTTCCAGCGGGGGGAGCACAGATACGCAGTATTTT. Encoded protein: CASSSSGGSTDTQYF.

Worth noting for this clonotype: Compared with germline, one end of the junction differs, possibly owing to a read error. The CDR3 is CASSLGRVWVF. DNA of the CDR3: TGTGCCAGCAGTTTGGGGAGGGTCTGGGTCTTC. The J gene is TRBJ2-1, the V gene TRBV27; TRBD2 matches 7 bases. This CDR3 has 11 amino acids. Germline V gene sequence: CDR1 MNHEY, CDR2 SMNVEV (reference sequence).

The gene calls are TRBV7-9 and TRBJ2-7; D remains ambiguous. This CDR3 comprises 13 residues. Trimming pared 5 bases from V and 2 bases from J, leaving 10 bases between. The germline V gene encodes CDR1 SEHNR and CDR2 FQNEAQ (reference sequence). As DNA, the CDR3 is TGTGCCAGCAGCCACGGTCTGGCCTACGAGCAGTACGTC. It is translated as CASSHGLAYEQYV.

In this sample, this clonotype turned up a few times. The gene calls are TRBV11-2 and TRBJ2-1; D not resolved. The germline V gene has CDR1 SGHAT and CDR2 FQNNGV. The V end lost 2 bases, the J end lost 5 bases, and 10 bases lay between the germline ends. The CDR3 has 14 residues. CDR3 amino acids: CASSLIGPHNEQFF. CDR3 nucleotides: TGTGCCAGCAGCTTAATCGGGCCTCACAATGAGCAGTTCTTC.

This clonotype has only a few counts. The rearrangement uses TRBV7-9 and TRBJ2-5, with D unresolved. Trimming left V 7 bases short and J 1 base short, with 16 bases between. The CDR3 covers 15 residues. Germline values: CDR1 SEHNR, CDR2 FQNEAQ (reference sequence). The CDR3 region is CASIPQDDVQETQYF. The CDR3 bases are TGTGCCAGCATCCCCCAAGACGACGTCCAAGAGACCCAGTACTTC.

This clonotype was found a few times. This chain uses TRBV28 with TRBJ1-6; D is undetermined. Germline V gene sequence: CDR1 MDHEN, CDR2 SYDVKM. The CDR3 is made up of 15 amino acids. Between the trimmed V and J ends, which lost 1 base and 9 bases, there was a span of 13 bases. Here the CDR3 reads CASSLSGLGGSPLHF. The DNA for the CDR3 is TGTGCCAGCAGTTTATCGGGTTTAGGTGGTTCACCCCTCCACTTT.

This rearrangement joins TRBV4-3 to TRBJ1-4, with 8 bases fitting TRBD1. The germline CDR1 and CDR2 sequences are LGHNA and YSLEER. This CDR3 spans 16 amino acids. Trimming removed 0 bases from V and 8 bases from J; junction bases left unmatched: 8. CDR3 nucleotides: TGCGCCAGCAGCCAAGAAATGGGGACAGGTGGGGAAAAACTGTTTTTT. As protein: CASSQEMGTGGEKLFF.

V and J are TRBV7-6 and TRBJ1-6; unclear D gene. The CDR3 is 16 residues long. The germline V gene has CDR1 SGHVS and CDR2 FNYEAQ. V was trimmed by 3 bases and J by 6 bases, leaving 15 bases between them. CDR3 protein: CASSFREEGFNSPLHF. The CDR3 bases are TGTGCCAGCAGCTTCCGGGAGGAGGGCTTTAATTCACCCCTCCACTTT.